Listed here is a single TCR beta chain. There are 12 residues in the CDR3. Trimming at V came to 5 bases and at J to 15 bases, leaving 9 bases not matched to a gene. Germline CDR1 reads SGHAT; CDR2 reads FQNNGV. The repertoire was sequenced with immunoSEQ multiplex PCR; TCRdb's copy has only in-frame clones and lacks some. This table has under 95,000 clones, more than 85% appearing once. The data stem from a study of blood T cell repertoires in COVID-19. Patients at the Seattle site were enrolled during active infection and followed longitudinally. The TCR comes from a man aged 45-65 years with COVID-19, enrolled during active disease. Sequencing input: peripheral blood. The chain has TRBV11-2 and TRBJ1-5; TRBD1 aligns across 8 bases. The CDR3 nucleotides read TGTGCCAGCAGCGGTGGACAGGGTAGGCCGCATTTT. This translates into CASSGGQGRPHF.